These 17 T cell receptor beta chains share one sample of origin, sequenced in a study of T-cell memory formation after mild COVID-19. A single record per CDR3 protein comes from TCRdb applying MiXCR to the 5' RACE reads. Of approximately 250,000 distinct CDR3 sequences detected, around 15% appear once; the ten largest clones hold 22%. The specimen was PBMCs or a T cell subset sorted from them (not recorded which). The origin of the receptors is a man between 18 and 35 years old who had mild COVID-19 (a few samples of this study predate the infection). Cell type and time point are not known.

This rearrangement joins TRBV2 to TRBJ2-7; 11 nucleotides match TRBD2. This CDR3 is 15 amino acids long. Germline assignment: CDR1 SNHLY and CDR2 FYNNEI. Unmatched junction bases numbered 6, after V lost 5 bases and J lost 3 bases. The DNA of the CDR3 is TGTGCCAGCAGTCTCCAGGGGACTAGCGGCTACGAGCAGTACTTC. This encodes CASSLQGTSGYEQYF. Supplemented by reference TRBV2 and TRBJ2-7, the full variable domain reads EPEVTQTPSHQVTQMGQEVILRCVPISNHLYFYWYRQILGQKVEFLVSFYNNEISEKSEIFDDQFSVERPDGSNFTLKIRSTKLEDSAMYFCASSLQGTSGYEQYFGPGTRLTVT.

The genes are TRBV4-1 and TRBJ1-4; maybe TRBD1 (5 bases). The CDR3 sequence is 16 residues long. The V end lost 0 bases, the J end lost 8 bases, and 16 bases lay between the germline ends. Germline CDR1 is MGHRA and CDR2 is YSYEKL. The CDR3 nucleotides are TGCGCCAGCAGCCAAGAAGAAAGAACAGGTTACGAAAAACTGTTTTTT. The encoded protein is CASSQEERTGYEKLFF.

The V and J genes are TRBV20-1 and TRBJ1-2; D ambiguous. Trimming left V 3 bases short and J 2 bases short, with 4 bases between. CDR1 DFQATT and CDR2 SNEGSKA come from the germline V gene (reference sequence). This CDR3 is 11 amino acids long. The CDR3 loop reads CSASGNYGYTF. The CDR3 bases are TGCAGTGCTAGCGGAAACTATGGCTACACCTTC.

This clonotype was counted a few times. This chain joins TRBV5-1 and TRBJ2-3; no firm D call. The CDR3 loop spans 15 amino acids. The ends were cut back, 0 bases at V and 0 bases at J, with 8 bases in the middle. Looked up from germline, CDR1 is SGHRS and CDR2 is YFSETQ. The CDR3, as DNA: TGCGCCAGCAGCTTGGCCAGGAAGAGCACAGATACGCAGTATTTT. Its translation: CASSLARKSTDTQYF.

This clonotype was counted ten times or more. This chain uses TRBV6-1 with TRBJ2-1; 7 bases map to TRBD1. The germline CDR1 and CDR2 sequences are MNHNS and SASEGT. The J segment lost 7 bases and the V segment lost 6 bases, leaving 12 bases of the junction unmatched. CDR3 length: 15 amino acids. The CDR3 loop reads CASSSNQQGLNEQFF. CDR3 sequence (DNA): TGTGCCAGCAGCTCAAACCAACAGGGGTTGAATGAGCAGTTCTTC.

A single count supports this clonotype. J is TRBJ2-1 and V is TRBV27; 10 nucleotides line up with TRBD1. Germline trimming cut 3 bases from V and 7 bases from J; bases unmatched to any gene: 12. The CDR3 has 17 residues. Germline-derived CDR1 and CDR2 are MNHEY and SMNVEV (reference sequence). The CDR3 DNA sequence: TGTGCCAGCAGTTTTCTGTTAGCGGGGACAGGGGAGAATGAGCAGTTCTTC. It codes for CASSFLLAGTGENEQFF.

The chain joins TRBV7-8 to TRBJ1-2; D is perhaps TRBD1 (5 bases). The CDR3 contains 13 residues. V was pared by 6 bases and J by 3 bases, with 11 bases between. Germline V lookup: CDR1 SGHVS, CDR2 FQNEAQ. CDR3 sequence: CASRPGGDYGYTF. CDR3 sequence (DNA): TGTGCCAGCAGGCCGGGGGGGGACTATGGCTACACCTTC.

The J gene is TRBJ2-2, the V gene TRBV15; D is perhaps TRBD1 or TRBD2 (6 bases each). This CDR3 spans 15 amino acids. V lost 6 bases, J lost 4 bases, and 15 bases lay in between. Germline V gene sequence: CDR1 LNHNV, CDR2 YYDKDF (reference sequence). CDR3 bases: TGTGCCACCAGAGGGGGGCCTTCCCCCACCGGGGAGCTGTTTTTT. Protein sequence: CATRGGPSPTGELFF.

The rearrangement uses TRBV4-2 and TRBJ2-4; 7 bases are shared with TRBD1. The CDR3 is made up of 17 amino acids. Trimming cost V 1 base and J 6 bases; bases outside gene matches: 12. Germline V gene sequence: CDR1 LGHNA, CDR2 YNFKEQ. Written as DNA, the CDR3 is TGTGCCAGCAGCCAAGCCCATGCCGGGACAGACTTAAACATTCAGTACTTC. It yields the protein CASSQAHAGTDLNIQYF.

The chain has TRBV5-1 and TRBJ2-2; D not resolved. Germline CDR1 and CDR2: SGHRS and YFSETQ. Trimming cost V 0 bases and J 4 bases, with 13 bases left between them. The CDR3 runs to 16 residues. The DNA of the CDR3 is TGCGCCAGCAGCTTGGAGCCGGGTGGATTCACCGGGGAGCTGTTTTTT. Translation: CASSLEPGGFTGELFF.

This clonotype was recorded many times. The rearrangement joins TRBV6-2 or TRBV6-3 to TRBJ1-5; D remains ambiguous. Per the germline V gene, CDR1 is MNHEY and CDR2 is SVGEGT. The CDR3 contains 15 residues. V was shortened by 4 bases and J by 0 bases, with 10 bases between the two germline ends. For the CDR3, the DNA is TGTGCCAGCAGTTCAATTTCTTATAGCAATCAGCCCCAGCATTTT. It specifies CASSSISYSNQPQHF.

The chain's CDR3 is CASSQELGRLNQPQHF. CDR3 in DNA: TGCGCCAGCAGCCAAGAGTTAGGGCGGCTCAATCAGCCCCAGCATTTT. This chain links TRBV4-1 with TRBJ1-5, with no clear D. Germline assignment: CDR1 MGHRA and CDR2 YSYEKL. The CDR3 runs 16 residues. V lost 0 bases to trimming and J lost 3 bases, with 12 bases between them.

Only a few counts were recorded for this clonotype. The chain has TRBV11-1 and TRBJ2-1; 8 bases line up with TRBD2. Germline values: CDR1 SGHAT, CDR2 FQDESV (reference sequence). The CDR3 runs to 15 residues. V gave up 5 bases and J gave up 4 bases; unmatched junction bases: 7. CDR3 nucleotide sequence: TGTGCCAGCAGCCTCGAGCGGGGGCCGTACAATGAGCAGTTCTTC. Its protein product is CASSLERGPYNEQFF.

This sequence joins TRBV12-3 or TRBV12-4 and TRBJ2-7; 10 bases are shared with TRBD1. J gave up 5 bases and V 5 bases, and 3 bases lay outside the gene matches. This CDR3 comprises 13 residues. Here the CDR3 DNA reads TGTGCCAGCAGTCGACAGGGGGCCCACGAGCAGTACTTC. Protein: CASSRQGAHEQYF.

In this sample, this clonotype turned up a few times. This chain uses TRBV6-6 with TRBJ1-6; 10 nucleotides align to TRBD1. The CDR3 is 18 amino acids. From germline, CDR1 is MNHNY and CDR2 SVGAGI (reference sequence). The V gene end was trimmed by 0 bases and the J gene end by 8 bases; junction bases not matched to a gene: 10. Here the CDR3 reads CASSYSKRDRGIDSPLHF. Written as DNA, the CDR3 is TGTGCCAGCAGTTACTCGAAAAGGGACAGGGGTATAGATTCACCCCTCCACTTT.

A few counts support this clonotype. The chain carries TRBV7-2 and TRBJ2-4, with 9 bases that match TRBD1. V lost 1 base, J lost 7 bases, and 5 bases stayed unmatched. The germline CDR1 and CDR2 sequences are SGHTA and FQGNSA. This CDR3 region has 15 residues. The CDR3 DNA reads TGTGCCAGCAGCTTAGATCACGGACAGGGGAACATTCAGTACTTC. This sequence encodes CASSLDHGQGNIQYF.

The rearrangement links TRBV13 to TRBJ2-5, with a weak D call TRBD2 (5 bases). This CDR3 has 14 residues. In germline, CDR1 is PRHDT, CDR2 FYEKMQ (reference sequence). Trimming took 6 bases from V and 4 from J, leaving 15 bases between them. Written as DNA, the CDR3 is TGTGCCAGCAGTCGGTTCGGGGATCCAGAGACCCAGTACTTC. This codes for CASSRFGDPETQYF. The complete variable domain, with remaining parts taken from reference TRBV13 and TRBJ2-5, reads AAGVIQSPRHLIKEKRETATLKCYPIPRHDTVYWYQQGPGQDPQFLISFYEKMQSDKGSIPDRFSAQQFSDYHSELNMSSLELGDSALYFCASSRFGDPETQYFGPGTRLLVL.